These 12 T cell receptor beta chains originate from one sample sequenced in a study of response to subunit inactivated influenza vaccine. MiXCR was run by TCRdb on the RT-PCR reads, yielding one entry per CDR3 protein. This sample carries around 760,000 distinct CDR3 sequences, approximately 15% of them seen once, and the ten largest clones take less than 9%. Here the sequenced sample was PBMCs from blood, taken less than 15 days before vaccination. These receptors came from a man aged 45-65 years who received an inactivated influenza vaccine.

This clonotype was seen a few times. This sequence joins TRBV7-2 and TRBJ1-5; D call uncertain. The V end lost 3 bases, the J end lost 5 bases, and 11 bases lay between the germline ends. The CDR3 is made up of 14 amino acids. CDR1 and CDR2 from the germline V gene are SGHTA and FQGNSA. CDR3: CASSLAGKDQPQHF. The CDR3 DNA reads TGTGCCAGCAGCTTGGCCGGTAAGGATCAGCCCCAGCATTTT.

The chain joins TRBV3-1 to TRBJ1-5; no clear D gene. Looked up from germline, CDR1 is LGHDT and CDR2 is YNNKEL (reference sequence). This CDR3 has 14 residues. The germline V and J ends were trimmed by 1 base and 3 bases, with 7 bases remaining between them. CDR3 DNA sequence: TGTGCCAGCAGCCAAGGGGAGATCAATCAGCCCCAGCATTTT. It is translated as CASSQGEINQPQHF.

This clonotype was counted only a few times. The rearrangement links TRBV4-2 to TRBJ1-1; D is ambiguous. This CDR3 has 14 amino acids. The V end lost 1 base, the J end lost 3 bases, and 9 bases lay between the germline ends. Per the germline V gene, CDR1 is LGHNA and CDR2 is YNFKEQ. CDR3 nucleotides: TGTGCCAGCAGCCAAGGGGGATCCGACACTGAAGCTTTCTTT. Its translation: CASSQGGSDTEAFF.

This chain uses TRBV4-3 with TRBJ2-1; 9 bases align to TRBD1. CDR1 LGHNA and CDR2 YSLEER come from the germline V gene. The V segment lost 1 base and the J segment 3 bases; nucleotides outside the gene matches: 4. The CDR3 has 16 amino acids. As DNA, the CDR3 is TGCGCCAGCAGCCAAGGTCACAGGGGGCTCTACAATGAGCAGTTCTTC. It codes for CASSQGHRGLYNEQFF.

The CDR3 DNA reads TGTGCCAGCAGCTTTGGGGACAGGACCTACAATGAGCAGTTCTTC. This codes for CASSFGDRTYNEQFF. The V and J genes are TRBV7-6 and TRBJ2-1, with 8 bases identical to TRBD1. V gave up 3 bases and J gave up 2 bases; unmatched junction bases: 3. Germline CDR1 SGHVS, CDR2 FNYEAQ. CDR3 length equals 15 residues.

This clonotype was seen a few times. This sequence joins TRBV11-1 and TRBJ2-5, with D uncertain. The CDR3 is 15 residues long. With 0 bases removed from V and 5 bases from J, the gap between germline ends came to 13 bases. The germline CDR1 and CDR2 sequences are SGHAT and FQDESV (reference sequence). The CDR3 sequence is CASSLASLSGETQYF. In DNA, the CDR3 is TGTGCCAGCAGCTTAGCGTCACTGTCTGGGGAGACCCAGTACTTC.

CDR3 sequence: CASSFPGGLEAFF. The CDR3, as DNA: TGTGCCAGCAGTTTCCCTGGGGGGCTGGAAGCTTTCTTT. The chain joins TRBV12-3 or TRBV12-4 to TRBJ1-1; maybe TRBD1 (6 bases). The CDR3 length is 13 residues. V was shortened by 3 bases and J by 8 bases, with 13 bases between the two germline ends.

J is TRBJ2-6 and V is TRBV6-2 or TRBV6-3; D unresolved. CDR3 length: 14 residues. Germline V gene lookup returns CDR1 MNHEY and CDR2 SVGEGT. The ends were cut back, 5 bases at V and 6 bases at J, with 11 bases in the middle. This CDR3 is CASSQHLKANVLTF. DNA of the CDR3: TGTGCCAGCAGTCAACACCTTAAGGCCAACGTCCTGACTTTC.

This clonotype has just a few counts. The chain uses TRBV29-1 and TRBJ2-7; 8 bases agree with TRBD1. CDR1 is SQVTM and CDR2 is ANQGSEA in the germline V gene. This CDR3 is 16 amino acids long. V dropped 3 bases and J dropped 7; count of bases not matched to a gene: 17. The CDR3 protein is CSVDGSLSGGGDEQYF. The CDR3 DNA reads TGCAGCGTTGACGGTAGCCTTTCAGGGGGCGGGGATGAGCAGTACTTC.

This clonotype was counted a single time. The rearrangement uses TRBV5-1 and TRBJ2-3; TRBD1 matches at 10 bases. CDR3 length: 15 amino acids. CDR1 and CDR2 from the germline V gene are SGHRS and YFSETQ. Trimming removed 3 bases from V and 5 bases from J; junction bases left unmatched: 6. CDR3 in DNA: TGCGCCAGCAGCTCGGGGACAGGGGCGAGAGATACGCAGTATTTT. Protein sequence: CASSSGTGARDTQYF.

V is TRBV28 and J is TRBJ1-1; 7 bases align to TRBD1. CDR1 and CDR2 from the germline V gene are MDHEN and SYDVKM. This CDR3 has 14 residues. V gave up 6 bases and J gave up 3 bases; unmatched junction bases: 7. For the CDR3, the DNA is TGTGCCAGCAGACCGGGACAGAGAGACACTGAAGCTTTCTTT. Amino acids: CASRPGQRDTEAFF.

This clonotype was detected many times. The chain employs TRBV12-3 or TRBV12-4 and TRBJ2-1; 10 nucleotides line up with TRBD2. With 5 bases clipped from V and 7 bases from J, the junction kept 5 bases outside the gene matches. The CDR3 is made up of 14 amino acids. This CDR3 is CASSPGLASNEQFF. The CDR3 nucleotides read TGTGCCAGCAGTCCGGGACTAGCGAGTAATGAGCAGTTCTTC.